This is a list of T cell receptor beta chains from one sample in a study of cytomegalovirus exposure and HLA in healthy donors. Method: immunoSEQ multiplex PCR; TCRdb's copy keeps in-frame clones and lacks some. The table has over 75,000 clones, about 83% seen once. Sequencing used PBMCs. The receptors shown here come from a man aged 55 to 70 in good health and CMV-seropositive. Both conserved end residues are part of each CDR3.

CASTEGLNTGELFF	TRBV6-5
CASSATGGAGANVLTF	TRBV5-1
CAWNERRGSDTQYF	TRBV30
CASSVASGAPYEQYF	TRBV9
CASSLGSSGTPFRALHF	TRBV5-4
CASSGIGVNEKLFF	TRBV25-1
CASSLASSGGGLETQYF	TRBV7-6
CASSQDQAAVNTEAFF	TRBV4-1
CASTPGTQRRDTQYF	TRBV2
CASSPSTGWSYNEQFF	TRBV18
CASSITSGGADTQYF	TRBV19
CSSSLGGGEAFF	TRBV7-9
CASSLASGQAPNF	TRBV7-9
CASSLFPARGYNEQFF	TRBV27
CASSQQDRGDGELFF	TRBV7-9
CASSQATAGVHLYTF	TRBV4-1
CASSLDGGLGNTIYF	TRBV6-5
CASPPRDRDYEQYF	TRBV27
CASSPGHNYEQYF	TRBV6-1
CASSRNGQGEGYTF	TRBV7-3
CAISDQFPTSGGLSSYEQYF	TRBV10-3
CATQIAGGGYTF	TRBV19
CASGPGQGAADTQYF	TRBV5-1